This T cell receptor beta chain was sequenced in a study of cytomegalovirus exposure and HLA in healthy donors. Germline CDR1 and CDR2: MNHEY and SMNVEV (reference sequence). The V and J ends lost 4 bases and 2 bases, in that order; junction bases with no gene match: 5. The CDR3 has 14 amino acids. General study results and limits: Sequences of the TCR beta chain were said to predict the HLA-A and HLA-B alleles of most subjects accurately. Fewer N-insertions than the approximately 700-donor mean were reportedly shown by an Asian-associated ancestry cluster in a later analysis.

Concerning this clone: The antigen is unknown.

The donors comprised healthy bone marrow donors. Primers for the PCR totalled 60 Vbeta and 13 Jbeta. As handled by the study authors: Around 12 million of some 80 million unique TCR beta chains were shared, per a later count. Method: immunoSEQ multiplex PCR; TCRdb's copy keeps in-frame clones and lacks some. V and J calls and clone size follow that table, whereas D and trimming were derived from the DNA. The sample yields 200,000 or so clones, around 86% seen once. Sequencing was done on a sample of PBMCs. The chain joins TRBV27 to TRBJ2-7, with 7 nucleotides matching TRBD2. This sequence was found in a man aged 35 to 55 in good health and CMV-seropositive. In DNA, the CDR3 is TGTGCCAGCAGTTGGGGGACTACGACCTACGAGCAGTACTTC. Translating it yields CASSWGTTTYEQYF.